Detailed here is one T cell receptor beta chain. No antigen is known for it. The CDR3 does not close with the conserved phenylalanine or tryptophan, likely indicating a read error. The data stem from a study of cytomegalovirus exposure and HLA in healthy donors. Study details: HLA-typed donors were the source of about 85 million unique TCRs held in an early data release. Study results and limitations: Being productive about 87% or about 30% of the time was typical of most TCR beta V segments in an earlier analysis. As a later analysis revealed, most CMV-associated TCR beta chains appeared HLA-restricted.

PCR used 60 Vbeta primers and 13 Jbeta primers. In the study's own analysis: Later analysis identified tens of millions of unique TCR beta chains, 10 million to 12 million shared. Measured with immunoSEQ multiplex PCR; TCRdb has only the in-frame clones, and not every one. V, J and clone size reflect that table, while D and trimming were determined from the DNA. The data show under 200,000 clones, about four fifths seen once. Between the trimmed V and J ends, which lost 1 base and 10 bases, there was a span of 14 bases. Germline CDR1 GTSNPN, CDR2 SVGIG (reference sequence). This CDR3 contains 14 residues.

The sequence was collected from a male donor in good health and CMV-seropositive. Sequenced sample: PBMCs. The chain carries TRBV30 and TRBJ1-6, with D hard to call. DNA of the CDR3: TGTGCCTGGAGTGGAAGACTGCTAGACTCACCCCTCCACCTT. This translates into CAWSGRLLDSPLHL.